This note documents a single TCR beta chain sequence. Germline CDR1 is SGHTA and CDR2 is FQGNSA. The CDR3 runs to 15 residues. Trimming stripped 2 bases from V and 2 bases from J, with 10 bases between. Sequencing was performed with immunoSEQ multiplex PCR; in TCRdb, only in-frame clones are kept and a portion is missing. The sample shows about 150,000 clones, roughly 86% of them seen only once. This entry comes from a study of cytomegalovirus exposure and HLA in healthy donors. The gene calls are TRBV7-2 and TRBJ2-1, with D maybe TRBD2 (6 bases). This TCR came from a human donor in good health. Sequencing used PBMCs. The CDR3 loop is CASSLLAYTYNEQFF. The CDR3 bases are TGTGCCAGCAGCTTACTAGCGTATACCTACAATGAGCAGTTCTTC.